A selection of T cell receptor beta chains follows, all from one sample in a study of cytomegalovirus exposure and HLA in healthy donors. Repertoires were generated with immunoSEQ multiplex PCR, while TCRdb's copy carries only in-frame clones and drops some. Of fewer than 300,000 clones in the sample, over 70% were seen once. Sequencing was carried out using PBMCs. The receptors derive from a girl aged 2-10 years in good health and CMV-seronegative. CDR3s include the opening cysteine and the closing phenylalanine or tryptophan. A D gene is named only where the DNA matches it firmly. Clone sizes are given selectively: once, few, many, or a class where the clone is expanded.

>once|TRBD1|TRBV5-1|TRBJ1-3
CASSPTGAGNTIYF
TGCGCCAGCAGTCCGACAGGGGCTGGAAACACCATATATTTT
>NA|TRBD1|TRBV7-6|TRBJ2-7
CASSLQEGTGANPLYEQYF
TGTGCCAGCAGCTTACAAGAAGGGACAGGGGCCAATCCCCTCTACGAGCAGTACTTC
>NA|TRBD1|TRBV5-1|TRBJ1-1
CASSWGGDRRHMNTEAFF
TGCGCCAGCAGCTGGGGGGGGGACAGGCGGCACATGAACACTGAAGCTTTCTTT
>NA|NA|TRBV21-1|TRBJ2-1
CASSNRRDSNEQFF
TGTGCCAGCAGCAACCGACGGGACAGCAATGAGCAGTTCTTC
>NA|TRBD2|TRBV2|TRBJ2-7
CASSEGLAGQAYEQYF
TGTGCCAGCAGTGAGGGACTAGCGGGACAGGCCTACGAGCAGTACTTC
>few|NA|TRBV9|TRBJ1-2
CASSDRVYGYTF
TGTGCCAGCAGCGACAGGGTTTATGGCTACACCTTC
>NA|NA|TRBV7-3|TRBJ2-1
CASSFGAGRYNEQFF
TGTGCCAGCAGCTTTGGGGCCGGGAGATACAATGAGCAGTTCTTC
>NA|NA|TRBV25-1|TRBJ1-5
CASSEGDSGPQHF
TGTGCCAGCAGTGAAGGGGACTCGGGGCCCCAGCATTTT
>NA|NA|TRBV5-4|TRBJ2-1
CAVNDLSLDEQFF
TGTGCCGTAAACGACTTATCCCTAGATGAGCAGTTCTTC
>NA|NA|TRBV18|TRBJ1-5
CASSLGTGFNQPQHF
TGTGCCAGCTCACTCGGCACGGGGTTCAATCAGCCCCAGCATTTT
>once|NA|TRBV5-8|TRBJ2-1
CASSNPRGAILSNEQFF
TGTGCCAGCAGCAACCCCCGGGGGGCCATCCTTTCCAATGAGCAGTTCTTC
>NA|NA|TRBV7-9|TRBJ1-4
CASSLAGGVKLFF
TGTGCCAGCAGCTTAGCGGGGGGAGTAAAACTGTTTTTT
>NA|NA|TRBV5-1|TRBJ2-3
CASSLGEGTDTQYF
TGCGCCAGCAGCTTGGGAGAAGGCACAGATACGCAGTATTTT
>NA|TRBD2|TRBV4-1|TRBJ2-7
CASSLLWRLAGFGEQYF
TGCGCCAGCAGCCTACTTTGGAGACTAGCGGGTTTCGGGGAGCAGTACTTC
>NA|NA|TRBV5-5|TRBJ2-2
CASSFGSPGELFF
TGTGCCAGCAGCTTCGGGAGTCCCGGGGAGCTGTTTTTT
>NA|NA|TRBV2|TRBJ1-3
CASSDGSSGNTIYF
TGTGCCAGCAGTGATGGGAGCTCTGGAAACACCATATATTTT
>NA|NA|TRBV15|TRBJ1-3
CATSLTKGSGNTIYF
TGTGCCACCAGCCTCACAAAGGGGTCTGGAAACACCATATATTTT
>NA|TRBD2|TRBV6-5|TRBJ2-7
CASSYPSGSSYEQYF
TGTGCCAGCAGTTACCCTAGCGGAAGCTCCTACGAGCAGTACTTC
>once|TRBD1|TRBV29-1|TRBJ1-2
CSVDISGQGARNYGYTF
TGCAGCGTTGACATTTCAGGACAGGGGGCGCGAAACTATGGCTACACCTTC
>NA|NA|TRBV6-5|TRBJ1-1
CASGPNAGAREAFF
TGTGCCAGCGGCCCGAACGCTGGGGCCCGAGAAGCTTTCTTT
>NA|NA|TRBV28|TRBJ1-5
CASSLIRLNQPQHF
TGTGCCAGCAGTTTAATCAGGCTAAATCAGCCCCAGCATTTT
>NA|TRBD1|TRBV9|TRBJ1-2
CASSGAGTGAGGYTF
TGTGCCAGCAGCGGGGCCGGGACAGGGGCGGGGGGCTACACCTTC
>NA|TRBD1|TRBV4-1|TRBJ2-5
CASSQEYGQGPETQYF
TGCGCCAGCAGCCAGGAATATGGACAGGGCCCAGAGACCCAGTACTTC
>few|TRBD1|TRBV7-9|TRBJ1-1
CASSLATGGANTEAFF
TGTGCCAGCAGCTTAGCGACAGGGGGCGCGAACACTGAAGCTTTCTTT
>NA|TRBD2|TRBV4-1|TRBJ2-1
CASSQDSLAGRSYNEQFF
TGCGCCAGCAGCCAAGATAGCCTAGCGGGTAGGTCTTACAATGAGCAGTTCTTC
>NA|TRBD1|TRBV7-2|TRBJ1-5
CASSLSGTVNQPQHF
TGTGCCAGCAGCTTAAGTGGGACAGTTAATCAGCCCCAGCATTTT
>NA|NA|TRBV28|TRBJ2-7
CASSFPSRAYEQYF
TGTGCCAGCAGTTTCCCAAGCAGGGCCTACGAGCAGTACTTC
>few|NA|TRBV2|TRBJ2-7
CASRAHGSYEQYF
TGTGCCAGCAGGGCCCACGGGTCCTACGAGCAGTACTTC
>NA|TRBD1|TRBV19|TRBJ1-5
CASSHGTGGKPQHF
TGTGCCAGTAGCCACGGGACAGGGGGCAAGCCCCAGCATTTT
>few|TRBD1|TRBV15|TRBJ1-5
CATSREGQVRNQPQHF
TGTGCCACCAGCAGAGAGGGACAGGTTCGCAATCAGCCCCAGCATTTT
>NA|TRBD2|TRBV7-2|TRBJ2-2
CASSLLGLAGEGELFF
TGTGCCAGCAGCTTATTGGGACTAGCGGGGGAGGGGGAGCTGTTTTTT
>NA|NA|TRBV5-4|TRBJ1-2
CASSLRCFWRDLCYGYTF
TGTGCCAGCAGCTTGCGGTGTTTTTGGAGGGACCTTTGCTATGGCTACACCTTC
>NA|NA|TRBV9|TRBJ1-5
CASSVHGGNQPQHF
TGTGCCAGCAGCGTACACGGGGGGAACCAGCCCCAGCATTTT
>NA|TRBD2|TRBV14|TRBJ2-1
CASSHGTSGWREQFF
TGTGCCAGCAGCCACGGGACTAGCGGATGGCGCGAGCAGTTCTTC
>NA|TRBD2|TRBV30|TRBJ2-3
CAWSRGGDTDTQYF
TGTGCCTGGAGTAGGGGAGGGGACACAGATACGCAGTATTTT
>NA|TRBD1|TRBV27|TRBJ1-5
CASSQTGGWMVSNQPQHF
TGTGCCAGCAGTCAAACAGGGGGCTGGATGGTGAGCAATCAGCCCCAGCATTTT
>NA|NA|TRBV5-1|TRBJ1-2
CASSFRPPGTGDYGYTF
TGCGCCAGCAGCTTTAGGCCCCCGGGAACTGGGGACTATGGCTACACCTTC
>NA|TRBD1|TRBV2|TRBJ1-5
CASRDRDWGNQPQHF
TGTGCCAGCCGGGACAGGGATTGGGGCAATCAGCCCCAGCATTTT
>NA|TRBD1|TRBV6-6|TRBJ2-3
CASSADRGRTDTQYF
TGTGCCAGCAGTGCCGACAGGGGGCGAACAGATACGCAGTATTTT
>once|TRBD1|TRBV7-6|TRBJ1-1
CASSSGQGMTYTEAFF
TGTGCCAGCAGCTCGGGACAGGGCATGACCTACACTGAAGCTTTCTTT
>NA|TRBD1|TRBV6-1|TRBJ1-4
CASSDGQGLVATNEKLFF
TGTGCCAGCAGTGACGGACAGGGATTAGTAGCAACTAATGAAAAACTGTTTTTT